Presented here are 15 T cell receptor beta chains from one specimen sequenced in a study of blood T cell repertoires in COVID-19. Libraries were prepared by immunoSEQ multiplex PCR; TCRdb keeps only in-frame clonotypes and omits some of them. Altogether over 250,000 clones are present, about 88% being singletons, with the ten largest covering roughly 3.9%. Sequencing input: peripheral blood. The receptor set was obtained from a man aged 60 to 69 who had recovered from COVID-19.

V gene TRBV19 combines with J gene TRBJ2-1; 14 bases map to TRBD2. Germline CDR1 reads LNHDA; CDR2 reads SQIVND (reference sequence). V lost 3 bases, J lost 4 bases, and 2 bases stayed unmatched. The CDR3 runs 16 residues. Here the CDR3 DNA reads TGTGCCAGTAGTATGGGACTAGCGGGGGTATACAATGAGCAGTTCTTC. Its translation is CASSMGLAGVYNEQFF.

The V and J genes are TRBV18 and TRBJ1-5; TRBD1 is a possible D gene (5 bases). V was pared by 3 bases and J by 0 bases, with 12 bases between. Germline loops: CDR1 KGHSH, CDR2 LQKENI. CDR3 length: 16 residues. CDR3 protein: CASSPQGAASNQPQHF. In nucleotides, the CDR3 is TGTGCCAGCTCACCCCAAGGGGCAGCTAGCAATCAGCCCCAGCATTTT.

This rearrangement joins TRBV6-6 to TRBJ1-5, with TRBD1 as a possible D gene (5 bases). CDR3 length equals 17 residues. Between the trimmed V and J ends, which lost 5 bases and 0 bases, there was a span of 17 bases. Per germline, CDR1 MNHNY and CDR2 SVGAGI (reference sequence). CDR3 residues: CASSHTGGGDSNQPQHF. CDR3 DNA sequence: TGTGCCAGCAGTCACACCGGGGGAGGCGATAGCAATCAGCCCCAGCATTTT.

The chain uses TRBV2 and TRBJ1-5; D uncertain. Trimming pared 5 bases from V and 0 bases from J, leaving 11 bases between. Germline CDR1 is SNHLY and CDR2 is FYNNEI. CDR3 length: 15 amino acids. Here the CDR3 reads CASSSLQISNQPQHF. As DNA, the CDR3 is TGTGCCAGCAGTTCCCTACAGATTAGCAATCAGCCCCAGCATTTT.

This clone has only a few counts. V gene TRBV19 combines with J gene TRBJ1-1; TRBD1 might be the D (5 bases). V was cut by 2 bases and J by 4 bases, with 11 bases left in between. Germline V gene data show CDR1 as LNHDA and CDR2 as SQIVND (reference sequence). The CDR3 is 14 amino acids. In DNA form, the CDR3 reads TGTGCCAGTAGTATACAGGGAGGCGGCACTGAAGCTTTCTTT. Protein product: CASSIQGGGTEAFF.

The rearrangement links TRBV5-6 to TRBJ2-2, with D uncertain. Per the germline V gene, CDR1 is SGHDT and CDR2 is YYEEEE. This CDR3 is 13 amino acids long. V was clipped by 7 bases and J by 5 bases, with 12 bases between them. CDR3 loop: CASARGLTGELFF. The DNA of the CDR3 is TGTGCCAGCGCCCGTGGCCTGACCGGGGAGCTGTTTTTT.

The chain couples TRBV12-5 to TRBJ1-3, with TRBD1 as a possible D gene (6 bases). The CDR3 is 15 residues long. The V end lost 3 bases, the J end lost 0 bases, and 9 bases lay between the germline ends. Germline CDR1 LGHNT, CDR2 FRNRAP. DNA for the CDR3: TGTGCTAGTGGTTTAGGGGGTAGCTCTGGAAACACCATATATTTT. Translated, it gives CASGLGGSSGNTIYF.

The rearrangement uses TRBV7-9 and TRBJ2-5; 10 bases align to TRBD1. J lost 6 bases, V lost 0 bases, and 4 bases had no gene match. Germline V gives CDR1 SEHNR, CDR2 FQNEAQ (reference sequence). The length of the CDR3 is 15 residues. CDR3: CASSLADRGTKTQYF. CDR3 DNA sequence: TGTGCCAGCAGCTTAGCGGACAGGGGGACAAAGACCCAGTACTTC.

The V and J genes are TRBV5-1 and TRBJ2-2, with a weak D call TRBD1 (6 bases). CDR1 is SGHRS and CDR2 is YFSETQ in the germline V gene. The CDR3 extends over 15 amino acids. V lost 1 base to trimming and J lost 5 bases, with 12 bases between them. CDR3 DNA sequence: TGCGCCAGCAGCTTGCCAGGGGTCGGGACCGGGGAGCTGTTTTTT. This sequence encodes CASSLPGVGTGELFF.

This clone was counted a few times. The rearrangement uses TRBV11-2 and TRBJ2-1; a possible D gene is TRBD2 (6 bases). This CDR3 is 12 amino acids long. The V gene's germline CDR1 is SGHAT and CDR2 FQNNGV. V lost 6 bases to trimming and J lost 9 bases, with 12 bases between them. In nucleotides, the CDR3 is TGTGCCAGCAGGGACCAGGGAGGTGAGCAGTTCTTC. Protein product: CASRDQGGEQFF. The full variable domain, with the rest looked up from reference TRBV11-2 and TRBJ2-1, is EAGVAQSPRYKIIEKRQSVAFWCNPISGHATLYWYQQILGQGPKLLIQFQNNGVVDDSQLPKDRFSAERLKGVDSTLKIQPAKLEDSAVYLCASRDQGGEQFFGPGTRLTVL.

The chain couples TRBV19 to TRBJ2-4; D is unclear. The CDR3 has 15 amino acids. Trimming cost V 6 bases and J 5 bases, with 17 bases left between them. Germline values: CDR1 LNHDA, CDR2 SQIVND (reference sequence). CDR3 in amino acids: CASRQPRVYENIQYF. CDR3 nucleotides: TGTGCCAGTAGGCAACCACGAGTCTACGAAAACATTCAGTACTTC.

V and J are TRBV5-1 and TRBJ1-2, with a tentative D call TRBD1 (5 bases). Germline CDR1 reads SGHRS; CDR2 reads YFSETQ. This CDR3 has 13 residues. The V end was cut by 2 bases, the J end by 8 bases, with 13 bases between. This CDR3 reads CASSFGGSGGYTF. For the CDR3, the DNA is TGCGCCAGCAGCTTCGGGGGATCAGGCGGCTACACCTTC.

The chain links TRBV13 to TRBJ1-1, with D maybe TRBD1 (5 bases). The V end was cut by 3 bases, the J end by 1 base, with 12 bases between. CDR1 and CDR2 (germline): PRHDT, FYEKMQ (reference sequence). The CDR3 has 15 amino acids. Here the CDR3 reads CASSLGQGRNTEAFF. The CDR3 nucleotides read TGTGCCAGCAGCTTGGGCCAGGGAAGGAACACTGAAGCTTTCTTT.

The rearrangement links TRBV4-2 to TRBJ2-6, with TRBD2 as a possible D gene (5 bases). The V and J ends lost 0 bases and 0 bases respectively, with 9 bases between them. This CDR3 contains 17 residues. Per germline, CDR1 LGHNA and CDR2 YNFKEQ. CDR3 nucleotide sequence: TGTGCCAGCAGCCAAGATCGGACTCGCTCTGGGGCCAACGTCCTGACTTTC. This codes for CASSQDRTRSGANVLTF.

In its sample, this clone was seen once. The J gene is TRBJ1-2, the V gene TRBV3-1 (or the pseudogene TRBV3-2), with a weak D call TRBD1 (6 bases). V lost 4 bases, J lost 5 bases, and 17 bases lay in between. Germline V CDR1 and CDR2: LGHDT, YNNKEL (reference sequence). The CDR3 loop spans 15 amino acids. The CDR3: CASSPLGGPGYGYTF. CDR3 bases: TGTGCCAGCAGCCCCCTGGGGGGGCCGGGGTATGGCTACACCTTC.